This T cell receptor beta chain was obtained from a study of vaccination and CD4 T cells after COVID-19. Across the study: Cells were stimulated with overlapping spike peptide pools from SARS-CoV-2, HCoV-NL63, HCoV-OC43 and HCoV-229E.

The CDR3 has 17 residues. Germline CDR1 and CDR2: LGHDT and YNNKEL (reference sequence). Between the trimmed V and J ends, which lost 4 bases and 5 bases, there was a span of 21 bases. Indicated treatment: roughly nine-day PBMC culture with coronavirus spike peptide pools or control peptides (ViraFEST assay). The Oncomine TCR Beta short-read assay sequenced DNA from cultured CD4+ T cells. Each CDR3 protein gets one entry after TCRdb re-called the PCR reads with MiXCR. This repertoire shows under 25,000 distinct CDR3 sequences, under 70% found once; its top ten account for around 7.3%. This clonotype was detected a few times. What it binds is not known.

The V and J genes are TRBV3-1 and TRBJ1-5; D not certain. This TCR was sampled from a human donor who had recovered from COVID-19. The sample taken for sequencing was CD4+ T cells from blood, cultured in vitro. DNA for the CDR3: TGTGCCAGCAGCCTTTACAACCGAGTGGCCCAGGATCAGCCCCAGCATTTT. As protein: CASSLYNRVAQDQPQHF.